A selection of T cell receptor beta chains follows, all from one sample in a study of control samples from healthy donors and cancer patients. Profiled with immunoSEQ multiplex PCR; TCRdb holds only in-frame clones, not every one. Among 95,000 to 150,000 clones listed, approximately 87% were seen once. Sequencing was carried out using blood. The receptors here all came from a man in his 60s in good health. CDR3s leave out the opening cysteine and the closing phenylalanine or tryptophan. Each record gives: J gene, clone size, CDR3 length, D gene, V gene, CDR3 protein. D genes are given only for firm matches. Some rows mark clone size as missing; the rest say once, few, many or name a class of expanded clone.

>TRBJ2-7|-|14|-|TRBV13
ASSLDQPGLKYEQY
>TRBJ2-7|-|10|TRBD1|TRBV6-5
ASSRQGYEQY
>TRBJ1-2|-|13|-|TRBV4-1
ASSQQSGANYGYT
>TRBJ2-7|-|14|TRBD2|TRBV6-5
ASSYSLSGTRNEQY
>TRBJ2-5|-|9|-|TRBV11-1
ASRGAATQY
>TRBJ1-3|-|16|-|TRBV3-1/TRBV3-2
ASSQRRGQSSSGNTIY
>TRBJ1-1|few|12|-|TRBV19
ASLTGTFNTEAF
>TRBJ1-1|-|13|-|TRBV7-2
ASSLLVAVRTEAF
>TRBJ2-5|-|16|-|TRBV5-1
ASSSTVRRGTFGETQY
>TRBJ1-5|-|13|-|TRBV28
ASSRQQGSNQPQH
>TRBJ1-6|few|13|-|TRBV5-1
ASSLDGQYNSPLH
>TRBJ1-6|-|13|-|TRBV28
ASSFQVNVDSPLH
>TRBJ1-4|-|12|TRBD1|TRBV27
ASSHDRGQEKLF
>TRBJ2-2|once|11|-|TRBV2
ASKGGFAGELF
>TRBJ1-6|-|10|-|TRBV12-3/TRBV12-4
ASSFGLSPLH
>TRBJ1-4|-|12|TRBD1|TRBV19
ASSGQGPNEKLF
>TRBJ1-2|few|12|TRBD1|TRBV5-4
ASSLGQGVYGYT
>TRBJ1-4|few|14|TRBD1|TRBV4-2
ASSQGPGGENEKLF
>TRBJ1-4|-|13|-|TRBV5-4
ASSLGSQPNEKLF
>TRBJ1-1|-|11|-|TRBV6-5
ASSYRVNTEAF
>TRBJ1-5|-|13|-|TRBV28
ASSPITDSNQPQH
>TRBJ1-3|-|12|-|TRBV6-5
ASRAMASGNTIY
>TRBJ1-1|-|11|TRBD1|TRBV24-1
ATSEQGGTEAF
>TRBJ2-5|-|11|TRBD1|TRBV7-9
ASSKTQGGTQY
>TRBJ1-2|-|11|-|TRBV30
AWSQEGNNGYT
>TRBJ2-7|few|12|-|TRBV5-1
ASSGDQWAYEQY
>TRBJ1-1|-|9|-|TRBV6-5
AIRWGPEAF
>TRBJ2-3|once|15|-|TRBV7-2
ASSLQGGATSTDTQY
>TRBJ1-2|-|15|-|TRBV5-4
ASSLRHGQGQKRGYT
>TRBJ2-7|few|11|TRBD1|TRBV6-5
ASSRTGTYEQY
>TRBJ1-3|-|14|-|TRBV28
ASSLSSTGIGNTIY
>TRBJ2-3|-|13|-|TRBV3-1/TRBV3-2
ASSQDHYRTDTQY
>TRBJ1-5|-|14|-|TRBV15
ATSPSGGYSNQPQH
>TRBJ2-7|few|12|TRBD1|TRBV18
ASSPGTGTYEQY
>TRBJ2-2|-|13|-|TRBV7-2
ASSLVAYSAGELF
>TRBJ2-7|-|14|TRBD1|TRBV5-1
ASSLIPGQGPGEQY
>TRBJ1-1|-|12|TRBD1|TRBV19
ASRRDRADTEAF
>TRBJ1-3|once|12|-|TRBV5-5
ASSGGQSGNTIY
>TRBJ1-5|-|14|-|TRBV7-2
ASSPGGVRGNQPQH
>TRBJ2-2|-|14|TRBD2|TRBV6-5
ASSYLAGGVTGELF
>TRBJ2-5|-|12|TRBD1|TRBV19
ASSLDRVQETQY
>TRBJ2-1|-|13|-|TRBV7-8
ASSLPGGSGNEQF
>TRBJ2-3|-|14|-|TRBV18
ASSRLPGLNTDTQY
>TRBJ1-1|-|11|-|TRBV28
ASSSTGNTEAF
>TRBJ1-3|-|13|-|TRBV4-1
ASSRSVQVENTIY
>TRBJ2-3|-|11|-|TRBV28
ASSRNSPDTQY
>TRBJ2-7|-|13|-|TRBV7-5
ARSLRKRTVYEQY
>TRBJ1-6|-|12|TRBD1|TRBV3-1/TRBV3-2
ASSHGQADFPLH
>TRBJ1-6|-|14|-|TRBV5-1
ASSFQPGDVNSPLH
>TRBJ1-4|-|12|-|TRBV9
ASSVGVSNEKLF
>TRBJ1-3|-|13|-|TRBV27
ASSDLGTTGNTIY
>TRBJ2-1|-|13|-|TRBV5-5
ASSLEGASFDEQF
>TRBJ2-5|few|13|TRBD2|TRBV7-2
ASSLEGTSEETQY
>TRBJ1-1|-|12|-|TRBV28
ASRSRAFKSEAF
>TRBJ1-3|few|13|-|TRBV10-3
AITNLQGSGNTIY
>TRBJ1-5|-|12|TRBD1|TRBV27
ASSAGGAGQPQH
>TRBJ1-1|-|13|-|TRBV21-1
ASSKNVFFGIRAF
>TRBJ2-3|-|12|-|TRBV7-9
ASSLGPTPDTQY
>TRBJ1-4|-|13|-|TRBV18
ASSPGIATNEKLF